The clone carrying this TCR beta chain was seen more than once but under ten times. Using around 10 ml of fresh peripheral blood, PBMCs were prepared. Researchers amplified the TCR beta CDR3 regions from RNA transcripts. The primer set for the first-round RT-PCR of the TCR CDR3 was HTBI. One entry per CDR3 protein results from TCRdb running MiXCR on the multiplex PCR reads. The data show about 590,000 distinct CDR3 sequences, 15% to 19% seen once. The data originate from a study of T cells in Graves' hyperthyroidism and ophthalmopathy. V lost 5 bases and J 0 bases, leaving 15 bases between the germline ends. The CDR3 has 17 residues. Germline assignment: CDR1 SGHRS and CDR2 YFSETQ.

The rearrangement uses TRBV5-1 and TRBJ2-6, with D tentatively TRBD1 (5 bases). This TCR was recovered from a woman in her twenties or thirties with Graves' hyperthyroidism. The sample taken for sequencing was blood. The DNA for the CDR3 is TGCGCCAGCAGTAAAATCCAGGGCGGCTCTGGGGCCAACGTCCTGACTTTC. This gives the protein CASSKIQGGSGANVLTF. The full variable domain, in which reference TRBV5-1 and TRBJ2-6 provide the parts outside the CDR3, is KAGVTQTPRYLIKTRGQQVTLSCSPISGHRSVSWYQQTPGQGLQFLFEYFSETQRNKGNFPGRFSGRQFSNSRSEMNVSTLELGDSALYLCASSKIQGGSGANVLTFGAGSRLTVL.